The clone carrying this TCR beta chain was recorded at least ten times. Germline CDR1 MNHNS, CDR2 SASEGT. There are 14 residues in the CDR3. Trimming at V came to 4 bases and at J to 1 base, leaving 4 bases not matched to a gene. Indicated time point: newly diagnosed GD, antithyroid drugs for less than 3 months. From RNA extracted from PBMCs, the TCR library was made. This sample was included in a study of regulatory T cells in long-lasting Graves disease. Both iRepertoire HTBI primers and Arm-PCR of CDR3 regions were used to build the TCR beta libraries. MiXCR, run by TCRdb on the multiplex PCR reads, gives a single entry per CDR3 protein. Among more than 400,000 distinct CDR3 sequences listed, roughly 17% were seen once. These data were also filed under a second study, of T cells in Graves' hyperthyroidism and ophthalmopathy. In that study: Patients aged 18 to 65 with hyperthyroidism were newly diagnosed, with duration under 2 months.

The receptor was derived from a man aged 40-55 years with Graves disease. This chain links TRBV6-1 with TRBJ2-7, with TRBD1 identical over 7 bases. The sample was peripheral blood mononuclear cells (PBMCs), taken at new diagnosis, from a patient treated with antithyroid drugs. The CDR3 DNA sequence: TGTGCCAGCAGTGTCGAGGGGGCGTCCTACGAGCAGTACTTC. Amino acid sequence: CASSVEGASYEQYF.